This is a list of T cell receptor beta chains from one sample in a study of T cells in Graves' hyperthyroidism and ophthalmopathy. A single record per CDR3 protein comes from TCRdb applying MiXCR to the multiplex PCR reads. The repertoire has under 250,000 distinct CDR3 sequences, 17% of them found once; the top ten carry 50%. Sequencing was carried out using blood. These receptors were taken from a man over 45 with Graves' hyperthyroidism. The conserved cysteine and the conserved F or W are not part of the CDR3 here. Clone size is given for some rows only: seen once, a few or many times, or a class if the clone is expanded.

J,size,V,CDR3
TRBJ2-1,-,TRBV18,ASSPNQTKRKF
TRBJ1-1,few,TRBV28,ASRGYTEAF
TRBJ2-7,many,TRBV20-1,SADLRQGGEQY
TRBJ2-2,many,TRBV7-9,ASSLSQTNTGELF
TRBJ1-6,few,TRBV2,ASSGQIQGFDSPLH
TRBJ2-3,-,TRBV5-1,ASSKRVDFLTGDTQY
TRBJ1-2,-,TRBV4-1,ASSQSTGAVNYGYT
TRBJ2-2,-,TRBV5-1,ASSGQSGITGELF
TRBJ2-7,many,TRBV28,ASRRQGAYEQY
TRBJ2-3,many,TRBV12-3/TRBV12-4,ASSLEWDSAPTDTQY
TRBJ2-7,many,TRBV7-9,ASTDTNYEQY
TRBJ2-5,many,TRBV27,ASSHRTGGETQY
TRBJ2-7,few,TRBV20-1,SAKGGTVTYEQY
TRBJ1-2,few,TRBV6-1,ASSLEWWDGYT
TRBJ1-4,many,TRBV28,ASSFGLGSGSEKLF
TRBJ2-1,few,TRBV4-3,ASSQDRIYTHTDNEQF
TRBJ2-6,few,TRBV9,ASSDRAGANVLT
TRBJ2-1,many,TRBV3-1,ASSLTSGRANGNEQF
TRBJ2-1,many,TRBV27,ASRPPGTSNEQF
TRBJ2-1,-,TRBV29-1,SVERLAGYNEQF
TRBJ1-1,many,TRBV5-1,ASSPYRTDEAF
TRBJ2-2,few,TRBV7-9,ASTQGGGELF
TRBJ1-1,many,TRBV28,ASSILPGHLNTEAF
TRBJ2-5,-,TRBV7-8,ASSPGRRGETQY
TRBJ2-3,many,TRBV11-3,ASSLGAGGITDTQY
TRBJ2-7,many,TRBV11-1,ASSLRVTFGSYEQY
TRBJ2-5,-,TRBV29-1,SVDAHNRVGETQY
TRBJ2-5,-,TRBV12-3/TRBV12-4,ASSFLSSRRGSGKETQY
TRBJ2-5,many,TRBV18,ASSPQEDETQY
TRBJ1-1,many,TRBV27,ASSPRTNTEAF
TRBJ2-1,-,TRBV12-3/TRBV12-4,ASRRLAGGPGEQF
TRBJ2-5,many,TRBV12-3/TRBV12-4,ASTQSYQETQY
TRBJ2-2,-,TRBV7-9,ASSRLAEFAGELF
TRBJ1-1,many,TRBV11-2,ASSLDQGTEAF
TRBJ2-5,few,TRBV20-1,SARDRRVRETQY
TRBJ1-1,-,TRBV2,ASSEVRGGTEAF
TRBJ1-4,many,TRBV28,ASSFPQGREKLF
TRBJ2-7,-,TRBV6-2/TRBV6-3,ASSNIRPGGANYEQY
TRBJ2-1,many,TRBV3-1,ASSQEGGMDEQF
TRBJ2-1,few,TRBV11-3,ASSFSGTGSNEQF
TRBJ2-7,-,TRBV10-1,ASSPSGSYGQY
TRBJ1-2,many,TRBV20-1,SGPTGGNYGYT
TRBJ2-1,many,TRBV7-3,ASSPRASGNNEQF
TRBJ1-1,-,TRBV20-1,SARSAFVGLNTEAF
TRBJ2-5,-,TRBV5-8,ASSVLGSSGLQETQY
TRBJ2-2,-,TRBV25-1,ASSEVSPGELF
TRBJ2-2,-,TRBV9,ASSATGTSGVANTGELF
TRBJ2-5,-,TRBV5-1,ASSLFQQETQY
TRBJ2-1,-,TRBV7-9,ASSVTSGRASREQF